The rows below give T cell receptor beta chains drawn from one sample of a study of shared clonotypes between healthy human individuals. Some clones are missing from TCRdb's copy, which holds only in-frame ones; the method was immunoSEQ multiplex PCR. Of some 1,100,000 clones in the sample, 70% to 80% were seen once. The sample taken for sequencing was memory CD4+ T cells from PBMCs. The receptors stem from a man aged 18-30 years in good health. Some clones in this sample may be carry-over from other donors' samples. CDR3s include the opening cysteine and the closing phenylalanine or tryptophan. A D gene is named only where the DNA matches it firmly. A row's size may be missing; if present it is once, few, many or a size class.

J gene | D gene | V gene | clone size | CDR3 DNA | CDR3 protein
TRBJ2-7 | TRBD1 | TRBV7-6 | - | TGTGCCAGCAGCCGGCTAGGACAGGGCGAGCAGTACTTC | CASSRLGQGEQYF
TRBJ1-2 | - | TRBV7-8 | - | TGTGCCAGCAGCCCAGTGGAGGGCAGGGGTTCGAGCTATGGCTACACCTTC | CASSPVEGRGSSYGYTF
TRBJ2-5 | - | TRBV7-2 | - | TGTGCCAGCCCACTGCCGGTAGCGGTACAAGAGACCCAGTACTTC | CASPLPVAVQETQYF
TRBJ2-7 | TRBD2 | TRBV9 | - | TGTGCCAGCAGCGTAGGACTAGCGGGAGTAAACGAGCAGTACTTC | CASSVGLAGVNEQYF
TRBJ1-1 | - | TRBV28 | - | TGTGCCAGCAGTAAACGACAGTCAAGTTGGACTGAAGCTTTCTTT | CASSKRQSSWTEAFF
TRBJ2-5 | TRBD2 | TRBV5-4 | - | TGTGCCAGCAGCCCAGGGTGGACTAGCGAAGAGACCCAGTACTTC | CASSPGWTSEETQYF
TRBJ2-3 | - | TRBV25-1 | - | TGTGCCAGCAGTGAAAGGTTCGCAGATACGCAGTATTTT | CASSERFADTQYF
TRBJ1-1 | TRBD1 | TRBV4-1 | - | TGCGCCAGCAGCCAAGTTAATTTAGTTTCTTTAGGGGGCGATGGCGCTTTCTTT | CASSQVNLVSLGGDGAFF
TRBJ2-7 | TRBD1 | TRBV28 | - | TGTGCCAGCAGGAGACAGGGTCCCATGATCGGGCAGTACTTC | CASRRQGPMIGQYF
TRBJ2-7 | TRBD1 | TRBV27 | once | TGTGCCAGCAGTATAGGGGGCCACGAGCAGTACTTC | CASSIGGHEQYF
TRBJ2-3 | TRBD2 | TRBV5-6 | - | TGTGCCAGCAGCTTTGGACTAGCGGCAGATACGCAGTATTTT | CASSFGLAADTQYF
TRBJ2-7 | TRBD2 | TRBV5-6 | - | TGTGCCAGCAGCTCCACCGGGACTAGGGGCTACGAGCAGTACTTC | CASSSTGTRGYEQYF
TRBJ1-4 | - | TRBV7-6 | many | TGTGCCAGCAGCATCCGGACCGGCGAAAAACTGTTTTTT | CASSIRTGEKLFF
TRBJ1-5 | - | TRBV19 | - | TGTGCCAGTAGTATAGGGGGGGTGGGTCAGCCCCAGCATTTT | CASSIGGVGQPQHF
TRBJ2-1 | TRBD2 | TRBV28 | - | TGTGCCAGCAGCCCCGCGGGAGGAGGGTACAATGAGCAGTTCTTC | CASSPAGGGYNEQFF
TRBJ1-2 | TRBD1 | TRBV28 | - | TGTGCCAGCAGTCCGACTTTGGGACAGGGGAACTATGGCTACACCTTC | CASSPTLGQGNYGYTF
TRBJ2-3 | TRBD2 | TRBV9 | once | TGTGCCAGCAGCGTTGGACTAGCGGGGGTCACAGATACGCAGTATTTT | CASSVGLAGVTDTQYF
TRBJ2-1 | - | TRBV2 | many | TGTGCCAGCCTAAAGGGGAAGGGTTACAATGAGCAGTTCTTC | CASLKGKGYNEQFF
TRBJ2-3 | - | TRBV10-3 | - | TGTGCCATCAGTGACTTATCTAGCACAGATACGCAGTATTTT | CAISDLSSTDTQYF
TRBJ2-3 | - | TRBV4-1 | - | TGCGCCAGCAGCCAAGAGGTAGAACGAGATACGCAGTATTTT | CASSQEVERDTQYF
TRBJ2-5 | - | TRBV11-2 | - | TGTGCCAGCAGCTTATCCTTCCAAGAGACCCAGTACTTC | CASSLSFQETQYF
TRBJ1-5 | TRBD1 | TRBV5-1 | - | TGCGCCAGCAGGCGGGACAGCCAAAGCAATCAGCCCCAGCATTTT | CASRRDSQSNQPQHF